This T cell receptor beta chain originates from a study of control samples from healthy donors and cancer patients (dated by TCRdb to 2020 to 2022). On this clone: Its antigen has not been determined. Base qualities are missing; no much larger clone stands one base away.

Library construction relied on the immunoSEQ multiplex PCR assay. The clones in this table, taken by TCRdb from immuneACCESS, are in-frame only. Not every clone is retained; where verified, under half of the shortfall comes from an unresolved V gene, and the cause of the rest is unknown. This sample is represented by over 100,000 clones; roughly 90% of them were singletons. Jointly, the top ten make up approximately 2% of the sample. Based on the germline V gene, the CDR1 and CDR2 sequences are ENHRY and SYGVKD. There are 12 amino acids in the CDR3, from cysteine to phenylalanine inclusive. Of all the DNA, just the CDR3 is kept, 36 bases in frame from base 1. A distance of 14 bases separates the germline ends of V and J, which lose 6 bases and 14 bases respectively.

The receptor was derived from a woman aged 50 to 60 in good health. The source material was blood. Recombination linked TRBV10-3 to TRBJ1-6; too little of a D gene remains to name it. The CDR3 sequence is CAISASNWSLHF. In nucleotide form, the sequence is TGTGCCATCAGCGCGTCCAATTGGTCCCTCCACTTT.